The rows below give T cell receptor beta chains drawn from one sample of a study of cytomegalovirus exposure and HLA in healthy donors. Measured with immunoSEQ multiplex PCR; TCRdb has only the in-frame clones, and not every one. The sample has 85,000 to 100,000 clones, approximately 86% seen once. Sequences were obtained from PBMCs. Receptor source: a man in his thirties or forties in good health and CMV-seropositive. CDR3s include the opening cysteine and the closing phenylalanine or tryptophan. D genes are given only for firm matches. Where a row states a size, it is once, few, many or the class of an expanded clone; other rows omit it.

>-|-|TRBV28|TRBJ2-1|14
CASSFRGTYNEQFF
TGTGCCAGCAGTTTCCGGGGGACTTACAATGAGCAGTTCTTC
>TRBD2|-|TRBV25-1|TRBJ2-5|16
CASSLGLAGGGETQYF
TGTGCCAGCAGCCTAGGACTAGCGGGAGGAGGAGAGACCCAGTACTTC
>-|-|TRBV5-1|TRBJ2-3|15
CASSLRWLLTDTQYF
TGCGCCAGCAGCTTGCGCTGGTTACTCACAGATACGCAGTATTTT
>-|-|TRBV5-1|TRBJ2-1|12
CASSFQGSEQFF
TGCGCCAGCAGCTTTCAGGGCAGTGAGCAGTTCTTC
>-|once|TRBV4-1|TRBJ2-7|14
CASSQPPRGGEQYF
TGCGCCAGCAGCCAGCCCCCGAGGGGGGGCGAGCAGTACTTC
>-|-|TRBV18|TRBJ1-1|15
CASSPPNAAATEAFF
TGTGCCAGCTCACCACCTAATGCGGCCGCCACTGAAGCTTTCTTT
>TRBD1|-|TRBV28|TRBJ1-2|15
CASSTQTGGRYGYTF
TGTGCCAGCAGTACGCAGACAGGGGGCAGATATGGCTACACCTTC
>-|-|TRBV7-8|TRBJ1-2|18
CASSLFRAGLTSHYGYTF
TGTGCCAGCAGCTTATTTCGAGCAGGTCTTACTTCACACTATGGCTACACCTTC
>TRBD1|once|TRBV28|TRBJ1-5|15
CASTLGGWGNQPQHF
TGTGCCAGCACCTTAGGGGGCTGGGGCAATCAGCCCCAGCATTTT
>-|-|TRBV7-9|TRBJ2-1|17
CASSLLLEPTLTGEQFF
TGTGCCAGCAGCTTACTCTTGGAGCCTACACTAACGGGTGAGCAGTTCTTC
>TRBD1|few|TRBV2|TRBJ2-2|15
CASSEPTGGTGELFF
TGTGCCAGCAGTGAACCGACAGGGGGCACCGGGGAGCTGTTTTTT
>-|-|TRBV4-2|TRBJ1-2|15
CASSHLTGVESGYTF
TGTGCCAGCAGCCATCTTACGGGAGTGGAGAGTGGCTACACCTTC
>-|-|TRBV5-1|TRBJ2-5|15
CASSLDGGTGETQYF
TGCGCCAGCAGCTTGGATGGCGGGACTGGAGAGACCCAGTACTTC
>-|-|TRBV28|TRBJ2-7|14
CASSFLDNSYEQYF
TGTGCCAGCAGTTTTCTGGACAACTCCTACGAGCAGTACTTC
>-|once|TRBV25-1|TRBJ2-1|15
CASSDLRDSRDEQFF
TGTGCCAGCAGTGACCTTAGGGACTCGAGGGATGAGCAGTTCTTC
>TRBD1|once|TRBV10-1|TRBJ2-2|15
CASSRTGNNTGELFF
TGCGCCAGCAGTAGGACAGGGAATAACACCGGGGAGCTGTTTTTT
>TRBD1|-|TRBV10-3|TRBJ1-4|15
CAISESAGGPEKLFF
TGTGCCATCAGTGAGTCTGCAGGGGGGCCTGAAAAACTGTTTTTT
>-|-|TRBV19|TRBJ2-2|12
CASPRSTGELFF
TGTGCCAGCCCTAGGTCTACCGGGGAGCTGTTTTTT
>TRBD1|-|TRBV11-2|TRBJ1-5|14
CASSLDRGYQPQHF
TGTGCCAGCAGCTTAGACAGGGGGTATCAGCCCCAGCATTTT
>TRBD2|-|TRBV4-2|TRBJ2-5|17
CASSHSGTSGSGETQYF
TGTGCCAGCAGCCATAGCGGGACTAGCGGGAGTGGTGAGACCCAGTACTTC
>TRBD2|-|TRBV5-1|TRBJ2-1|15
CASSFGLAGSNEQFF
TGCGCCAGCAGCTTTGGACTAGCGGGTTCTAATGAGCAGTTCTTC
>TRBD2|-|TRBV9|TRBJ2-1|15
CASSVGGSGNYEQFF
TGTGCCAGCAGCGTAGGTGGTAGCGGGAACTATGAGCAGTTCTTC
>TRBD1|-|TRBV10-1|TRBJ2-7|16
CASSEGRAGGSYEQYF
TGCGCCAGCAGTGAGGGGCGCGCAGGGGGCTCCTACGAGCAGTACTTC